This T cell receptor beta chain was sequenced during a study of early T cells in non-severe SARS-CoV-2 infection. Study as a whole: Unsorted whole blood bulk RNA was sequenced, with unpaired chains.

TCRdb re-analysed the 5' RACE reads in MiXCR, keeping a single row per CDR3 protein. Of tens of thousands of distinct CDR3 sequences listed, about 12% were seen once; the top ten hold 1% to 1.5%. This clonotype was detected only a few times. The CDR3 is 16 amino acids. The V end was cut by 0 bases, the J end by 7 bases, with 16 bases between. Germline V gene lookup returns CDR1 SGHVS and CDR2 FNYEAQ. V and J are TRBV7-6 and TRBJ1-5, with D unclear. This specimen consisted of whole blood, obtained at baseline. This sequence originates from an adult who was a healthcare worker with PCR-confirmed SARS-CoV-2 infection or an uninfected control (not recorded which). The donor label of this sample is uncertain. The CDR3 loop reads CASSLAPEGSEQPQHF. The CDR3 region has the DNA TGTGCCAGCAGCTTAGCCCCGGAGGGTTCAGAACAGCCCCAGCATTTT.